One sample yielded the 19 T cell receptor beta chains listed below, sequenced in a study of early T cells in non-severe SARS-CoV-2 infection. TCRdb recomputed calls from the 5' RACE reads with MiXCR, one row per CDR3 protein. The table records tens of thousands of distinct CDR3 sequences, roughly 8.8% of them present only once. Input material: whole blood. The receptors stem from an adult who was a healthcare worker with PCR-confirmed SARS-CoV-2 infection or an uninfected control (not recorded which).

This sequence joins TRBV7-3 and TRBJ2-5; 7 bases are shared with TRBD1. The germline V gene encodes CDR1 SGHTA and CDR2 FQGTGA. This CDR3 is built from 13 residues. Trimming took 5 bases from V and 5 from J; bases not matched to a gene: 5. Here the CDR3 reads CASSQGVSETQYF. The CDR3 region has the DNA TGTGCCAGCAGCCAGGGGGTTAGTGAGACCCAGTACTTC. The entire variable domain, with the rest obtained from reference TRBV7-3 and TRBJ2-5, is as follows: GAGVSQTPSNKVTEKGKYVELRCDPISGHTALYWYRQSLGQGPEFLIYFQGTGAADDSGLPNDRFFAVRPEGSVSTLKIQRTERGDSAVYLCASSQGVSETQYFGPGTRLLVL.

The rearrangement links TRBV9 to TRBJ2-1; D remains ambiguous. The CDR3 is 14 amino acids. In germline, CDR1 is SGDLS, CDR2 YYNGEE. Trimming removed 2 bases from V and 9 bases from J, with 15 bases in between. The CDR3 region is CASSVLPGPTEQFF. In DNA, the CDR3 is TGTGCCAGCAGCGTTCTTCCCGGGCCTACTGAGCAGTTCTTC.

V gene TRBV7-9 combines with J gene TRBJ1-6, with D possibly being TRBD1 (5 bases). The CDR3 consists of 14 residues. From germline, CDR1 is SEHNR and CDR2 FQNEAQ (reference sequence). The germline V and J ends were trimmed by 4 bases and 9 bases, with 13 bases remaining between them. CDR3 region: CASSSQETLSPLHF. In DNA form, the CDR3 reads TGTGCCAGCAGCTCACAGGAAACTCTTTCACCCCTCCACTTT.

This clonotype was counted only a few times. The gene calls are TRBV28 and TRBJ1-3, with 7 bases that match TRBD1. J was trimmed by 0 bases and V by 3 bases; bases with no gene match: 5. CDR1 and CDR2 from the germline V gene are MDHEN and SYDVKM. The length of the CDR3 is 16 residues. The chain's CDR3 is CASSFQGVASGNTIYF. CDR3 nucleotides: TGTGCCAGCAGTTTTCAGGGGGTTGCCTCTGGAAACACCATATATTTT.

This clonotype has just a few counts. V is TRBV5-4 and J is TRBJ2-2; D is ambiguous. V lost 6 bases, J lost 6 bases, and 9 bases lay in between. The CDR3 totals 12 residues. CDR1 is SGHNT, CDR2 YYREEE, per germline (reference sequence). The CDR3 spells CASTTDSGELFF. CDR3 nucleotides: TGTGCCAGCACCACGGATTCCGGGGAGCTGTTTTTT.

The chain recombines TRBV30 with TRBJ1-3, with D maybe TRBD1 (5 bases). V lost 0 bases, J lost 2 bases, and 8 bases lay in between. Germline values: CDR1 GTSNPN, CDR2 SVGIG (reference sequence). The CDR3 is 14 amino acids. The CDR3 coding sequence is TGTGCCTGGAGTGTGTCGGGACCTGGAAACACCATATATTTT. This translates into CAWSVSGPGNTIYF. Variable domain in full (rest from reference TRBV30 and TRBJ1-3): SQTIHQWPATLVQPVGSPLSLECTVEGTSNPNLYWYRQAAGRGLQLLFYSVGIGQISSEVPQNLSASRPQDRQFILSSKKLLLSDSGFYLCAWSVSGPGNTIYFGEGSWLTVV.

The rearrangement uses TRBV5-4 and TRBJ2-7; tentative D call: TRBD2 (5 bases). V gave up 4 bases and J gave up 2 bases, with 10 bases separating them. The length of the CDR3 is 13 residues. Germline CDR1 is SGHNT and CDR2 is YYREEE (reference sequence). The CDR3 is CASSRGLTYEQYF. The CDR3 DNA reads as TGTGCCAGCAGCCGTGGACTTACCTACGAGCAGTACTTC.

The V call is TRBV5-1, the J call TRBJ1-2, with TRBD1 matching over 7 bases. V lost 4 bases, J lost 8 bases, and 11 bases stayed unmatched. Germline CDR1 SGHRS, CDR2 YFSETQ. The CDR3 is 14 residues long. CDR3: CASSNNDRAGGYTF. CDR3 DNA sequence: TGCGCCAGCAGCAACAATGACAGGGCGGGCGGCTACACCTTC. Variable domain in full (rest from reference TRBV5-1 and TRBJ1-2): KAGVTQTPRYLIKTRGQQVTLSCSPISGHRSVSWYQQTPGQGLQFLFEYFSETQRNKGNFPGRFSGRQFSNSRSEMNVSTLELGDSALYLCASSNNDRAGGYTFGSGTRLTVV.

There are a few counts of this clonotype. This sequence joins TRBV5-1 and TRBJ2-6; TRBD1 matches at 8 bases. With V trimmed by 1 base and J by 0 bases, 0 bases remained unmatched. The CDR3 covers 16 residues. CDR1 is SGHRS and CDR2 is YFSETQ in the germline V gene. The CDR3 coding sequence is TGCGCCAGCAGCTTGCAGGGGGCCTCTGGGGCCAACGTCCTGACTTTC. The encoded protein is CASSLQGASGANVLTF. The whole variable domain, filled in from reference TRBV5-1 and TRBJ2-6, reads KAGVTQTPRYLIKTRGQQVTLSCSPISGHRSVSWYQQTPGQGLQFLFEYFSETQRNKGNFPGRFSGRQFSNSRSEMNVSTLELGDSALYLCASSLQGASGANVLTFGAGSRLTVL.

This clonotype has ten or more counts. The CDR3 protein is CSALGQVGYEQYF. CDR3 sequence (DNA): TGCAGTGCCTTAGGACAGGTCGGCTACGAGCAGTACTTC. The gene calls are TRBV20-1 and TRBJ2-7, with TRBD1 matching 7 bases. Germline CDR1 is DFQATT and CDR2 is SNEGSKA (reference sequence). The V segment lost 6 bases and the J segment 3 bases; nucleotides outside the gene matches: 8. CDR3 length: 13 amino acids.

This clonotype was observed at least ten times. This chain uses TRBV5-5 with TRBJ1-1; no clear D gene. Germline loops: CDR1 SGHKS, CDR2 YYEKEE (reference sequence). The V end lost 3 bases, the J end lost 0 bases, and 6 bases lay between the germline ends. This CDR3 spans 13 amino acids. In DNA, the CDR3 is TGTGCCAGCAGCTGGGGAGTGAACACTGAAGCTTTCTTT. Its translation is CASSWGVNTEAFF. Variable domain in full (rest from reference TRBV5-5 and TRBJ1-1): DAGVTQSPTHLIKTRGQQVTLRCSPISGHKSVSWYQQVLGQGPQFIFQYYEKEERGRGNFPDRFSARQFPNYSSELNVNALLLGDSALYLCASSWGVNTEAFFGQGTRLTVV.

The chain recombines TRBV7-2 with TRBJ2-7; D is possibly TRBD2 (6 bases). In germline, CDR1 is SGHTA, CDR2 FQGNSA. This CDR3 contains 14 residues. With 1 base removed from V and 2 bases from J, the gap between germline ends came to 9 bases. The CDR3 loop is CASSLGGTAYEQYF. CDR3 DNA: TGTGCCAGCAGCTTAGGGGGGACTGCCTACGAGCAGTACTTC.

The V gene is TRBV13, the J gene TRBJ1-2; D is uncertain. The V end lost 0 bases, the J end lost 4 bases, and 12 bases lay between the germline ends. CDR3 length: 15 residues. The germline gives CDR1 PRHDT, CDR2 FYEKMQ (reference sequence). The CDR3 nucleotides read TGTGCCAGCAGCTTAGGCCCCAACGACGTCTATGGCTACACCTTC. Translation gives CASSLGPNDVYGYTF.

For this clonotype: Compared with germline, one end of the junction differs, possibly owing to a read error. This chain connects TRBV18 to TRBJ2-1; D not certain. Germline assignment: CDR1 KGHSH and CDR2 LQKENI. CDR3 length equals 14 residues. CDR3 nucleotides: TGTGCCAGCTCACCAAGGCAGGAGACCAATGAGCAGCTCTTC. Its protein is CASSPRQETNEQLF.

The gene calls are TRBV2 and TRBJ2-3; the match to TRBD1 covers 10 bases. Germline trimming cut 6 bases from V and 4 bases from J; bases unmatched to any gene: 4. This CDR3 spans 14 amino acids. CDR1 is SNHLY and CDR2 is FYNNEI in the germline V gene. The CDR3 here is CASRTGQGSDTQYF. The DNA of the CDR3 is TGTGCCAGCAGGACGGGACAGGGGTCAGATACGCAGTATTTT.

The chain employs TRBV5-1 and TRBJ1-1, with 9 positions matching TRBD1. This CDR3 spans 14 amino acids. Germline loops: CDR1 SGHRS, CDR2 YFSETQ. V gave up 4 bases and J gave up 3 bases; unmatched junction bases: 4. CDR3 sequence reads: CASSGGQGDTEAFF. CDR3 coding DNA: TGCGCCAGCAGCGGGGGACAGGGCGACACTGAAGCTTTCTTT.

This clonotype was seen more than once but under ten times. The chain joins TRBV10-1 to TRBJ2-7, with D unclear. The CDR3 is 12 residues long. CDR1 is WNHNN, CDR2 SYGVQD, per germline (reference sequence). Trimming removed 3 bases at V and 7 bases at J, with 10 bases between. The CDR3 DNA is TGCGCCAGCAGTGAAGGTGGCGAAGAGCAGTACTTC. Its translation is CASSEGGEEQYF.

This clonotype was picked up many times. An end of the junction differs from the germline gene, which may be a read error. The rearrangement links TRBV3-1 to TRBJ2-1, with 9 bases lining up with TRBD1. This CDR3 is 15 amino acids long. Germline-derived CDR1 and CDR2 are LGHDT and YNNKEL (reference sequence). CDR3 bases: TGTGCCAGCAGCCATCCCGGGGACAGGGCCGCCCGATGTGTCTTC. Protein sequence: CASSHPGDRAARCVF.

The sample holds a few counts of this clonotype. The genes are TRBV6-6 and TRBJ2-1; no clear D. This CDR3 contains 12 residues. Germline loops: CDR1 MNHNY, CDR2 SVGAGI (reference sequence). The germline V and J ends were trimmed by 8 bases and 4 bases, with 9 bases remaining between them. CDR3 in amino acids: CASRGLYNEQFF. The DNA for the CDR3 is TGTGCCAGCCGCGGCCTATACAATGAGCAGTTCTTC.